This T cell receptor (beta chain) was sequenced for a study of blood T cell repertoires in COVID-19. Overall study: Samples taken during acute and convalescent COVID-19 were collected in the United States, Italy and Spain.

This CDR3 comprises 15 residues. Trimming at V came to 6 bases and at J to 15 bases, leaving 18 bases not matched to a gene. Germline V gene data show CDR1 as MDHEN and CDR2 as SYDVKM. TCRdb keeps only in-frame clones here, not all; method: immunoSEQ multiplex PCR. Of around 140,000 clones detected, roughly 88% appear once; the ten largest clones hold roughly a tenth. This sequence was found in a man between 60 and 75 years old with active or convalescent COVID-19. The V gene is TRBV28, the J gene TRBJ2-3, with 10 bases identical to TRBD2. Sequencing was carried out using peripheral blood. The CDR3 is CASSLRGSGRAKLYF. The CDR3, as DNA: TGTGCCAGCAGCCTCCGAGGGAGCGGGAGGGCCAAGCTTTATTTT.